The 27 T cell receptor beta chains below all came from one sample that was sequenced in a study of vaccination and CD4 T cells after COVID-19. The Oncomine TCR Beta short-read assay sequenced DNA from cultured CD4+ T cells. TCRdb used MiXCR to reprocess the PCR reads, holding one entry per CDR3 protein. Found here are about 13,000 distinct CDR3 sequences, about 51% of them singletons; the top ten hold 15% to 18%. The treatment was: roughly 11-day PBMC culture with coronavirus spike peptide pools or control peptides (ViraFEST assay). Their antigen targets remain unknown. The sequenced material came from CD4+ T cells from blood, cultured in vitro. Receptors originate from a human donor who had recovered from COVID-19.

The sample holds a few counts of this clonotype. The chain couples TRBV7-6 to TRBJ1-6; maybe TRBD1 (5 bases). V was clipped by 0 bases and J by 8 bases, with 14 bases between them. Germline V CDR1 and CDR2: SGHVS, FNYEAQ. This CDR3 comprises 16 residues. Here the CDR3 DNA reads TGTGCCAGCAGCTTAGCGAGGCGGGGCGGGTATTCACCCCTCCACTTT. Its protein product is CASSLARRGGYSPLHF.

This clonotype was found once. The chain carries TRBV10-3 and TRBJ2-2; 9 bases align to TRBD1. The CDR3 contains 15 residues. Looked up from germline, CDR1 is ENHRY and CDR2 is SYGVKD. With 5 bases clipped from V and 6 bases from J, the junction kept 7 bases outside the gene matches. As DNA, the CDR3 is TGTGCCATCAGTCAAGGGGACAGGGCCTCCGGGGAGCTGTTTTTT. Its translation is CAISQGDRASGELFF.

The chain combines TRBV9 with TRBJ2-3; TRBD1 might be the D (5 bases). TRBJ1-5 matches the DNA end more closely, so the J call is doubtful. This CDR3 region has 16 residues. The germline gives CDR1 SGDLS, CDR2 YYNGEE. The CDR3 DNA reads TGTGCCAGCAGCGTAGAGGGACTAGCGGGAGGAGGTACGCAGCATTTT. Encoded protein: CASSVEGLAGGGTQHF.

The chain uses TRBV25-1 and TRBJ1-2; tentative D call: TRBD1 (6 bases). Germline lookup yields CDR1 MGHDK and CDR2 SYGVNS. The CDR3 has 15 amino acids. The V gene lost 1 base and the J gene lost 8 bases, with 17 bases spanning the gap. The CDR3 DNA follows: TGTGCCAGCAGTGAATTCGACAGGCGACGTGGGGGCTACACCTTC. Translated: CASSEFDRRRGGYTF.

There are a few counts of this clonotype. The V call is TRBV20-1, the J call TRBJ2-1; TRBD2 aligns across 14 bases. The CDR3 totals 21 residues. With 1 base clipped from V and 6 bases from J, the junction kept 20 bases outside the gene matches. Germline loops: CDR1 DFQATT, CDR2 SNEGSKA (reference sequence). CDR3 bases: TGCAGTGCTAGAGCACCGGGACTAGCGGGAGTGGCCAACGGGGTGAGCAATGAGCAGTTCTTC. This codes for CSARAPGLAGVANGVSNEQFF.

A few counts support this clonotype. This sequence joins TRBV19 and TRBJ2-1; 8 bases line up with TRBD2. The CDR3 spans 17 residues. Germline loops: CDR1 LNHDA, CDR2 SQIVND (reference sequence). The V and J ends lost 0 bases and 3 bases, in that order; junction bases with no gene match: 7. CDR3 coding DNA: TGTGCCAGTAGTATAGATCTGAAGAGCGGGGGCTACAATGAGCAGTTCTTC. This gives the protein CASSIDLKSGGYNEQFF.

Within the sample, this clonotype is large. The chain carries TRBV15 and TRBJ1-2; D unresolved. Deletions cut 3 bases from V and 2 bases from J, with 7 bases between. CDR1 LNHNV and CDR2 YYDKDF come from the germline V gene (reference sequence). The CDR3 is made up of 13 amino acids. CDR3 amino acids: CATSRVGNYGYTF. DNA for the CDR3: TGTGCCACCAGCAGGGTAGGGAACTATGGCTACACCTTC.

This clonotype was seen more than once but under ten times. The V and J genes are TRBV7-2 and TRBJ2-5; 7 bases fit TRBD2. Looked up from germline, CDR1 is SGHTA and CDR2 is FQGNSA. The J segment lost 1 base and the V segment lost 5 bases, leaving 7 bases of the junction unmatched. The CDR3 covers 15 residues. The CDR3 DNA sequence: TGTGCCAGCAGCATTGGGTGGGGGGGCCAAGAGACCCAGTACTTC. It is translated as CASSIGWGGQETQYF.

The rearrangement links TRBV10-3 to TRBJ2-5; 7 positions match TRBD2. The V segment lost 2 bases and the J segment 1 base; nucleotides outside the gene matches: 4. The germline V gene has CDR1 ENHRY and CDR2 SYGVKD. The length of the CDR3 is 15 residues. The CDR3 nucleotides read TGTGCCATCAGTGAGCCGGGGGGATTCCAAGAGACCCAGTACTTC. Translated, it gives CAISEPGGFQETQYF.

The chain joins TRBV29-1 to TRBJ2-3; D gene unclear. Germline V CDR1 and CDR2: SQVTM, ANQGSEA. Trimming took 7 bases from V and 1 from J, leaving 15 bases between them. The CDR3 is made up of 14 amino acids. The CDR3 protein is CSGADNGRTDTQYF. CDR3 nucleotides: TGCAGCGGCGCTGACAATGGACGCACAGATACGCAGTATTTT.

The chain has TRBV10-3 and TRBJ2-5; tentatively, D is TRBD1 (6 bases). The CDR3 runs to 14 residues. Trimming left V 11 bases short and J 5 bases short, with 21 bases between. CDR1 and CDR2 (germline): ENHRY, SYGVKD. The DNA for the CDR3 is TGTGCCCTCCAAGCCCGGACAGCGTGGGAGACCCAGTACTTC. This encodes CALQARTAWETQYF.

This clonotype was observed a handful of times. The chain combines TRBV15 with TRBJ2-3; 7 positions match TRBD2. V shed 3 bases and J 2 bases; nucleotides not matched to a gene: 8. CDR1 LNHNV and CDR2 YYDKDF come from the germline V gene (reference sequence). The CDR3 runs 16 residues. The CDR3: CATSSRSQRDTDTQYF. Written as DNA, the CDR3 is TGTGCCACCAGCAGCCGCTCGCAGCGGGACACAGATACGCAGTATTTT. Together with reference TRBV15 and TRBJ2-3, the CDR3 gives the full variable domain: DAMVIQNPRYQVTQFGKPVTLSCSQTLNHNVMYWYQQKSSQAPKLLFHYYDKDFNNEADTPDNFQSRRPNTSFCFLDIRSPGLGDTAMYLCATSSRSQRDTDTQYFGPGTRLTVL.

V gene TRBV24-1 combines with J gene TRBJ2-5, with D perhaps TRBD1 or TRBD2 (5 bases each). V lost 5 bases and J lost 2, with 17 bases in between. The CDR3 totals 16 residues. Germline V gives CDR1 KGHDR, CDR2 SFDVKD. The CDR3 region is CATSGPLGERQETQYF. The CDR3, as DNA: TGTGCCACCAGTGGTCCCCTAGGGGAGAGACAAGAGACCCAGTACTTC.

Judged by abundance, this clonotype is medium-sized. V and J are TRBV6-5 and TRBJ2-5; 10 bases fit TRBD2. This CDR3 spans 17 amino acids. J was trimmed by 5 bases and V by 0 bases; bases with no gene match: 9. Germline CDR1 and CDR2: MNHEY and SVGAGI. The CDR3 DNA is TGTGCCAGCAGTTACTCAGCCAGCGGGAGGGCCGGGGAGACCCAGTACTTC. It is translated as CASSYSASGRAGETQYF.

Only a few counts were recorded for this clonotype. The rearrangement uses TRBV20-1 and TRBJ2-7; 8 bases match TRBD2. Germline V gene sequence: CDR1 DFQATT, CDR2 SNEGSKA (reference sequence). This CDR3 comprises 12 residues. The J segment lost 3 bases and the V segment lost 3 bases, leaving 1 base of the junction unmatched. CDR3 sequence: CSASLAGYEQYF. The CDR3 DNA reads as TGCAGTGCTAGTCTAGCGGGCTACGAGCAGTACTTC.

This chain connects TRBV20-1 to TRBJ1-6, with D tentatively TRBD1 (5 bases). The CDR3 runs to 14 residues. Germline loops: CDR1 DFQATT, CDR2 SNEGSKA (reference sequence). V was cut by 6 bases and J by 2 bases, with 11 bases left in between. DNA of the CDR3: TGCAGTGCAGGGGAGTTCACCTATAATTCACCCCTCCACTTT. Its translation is CSAGEFTYNSPLHF.

J is TRBJ2-3 and V is TRBV14, with no clear D. CDR3 length equals 14 residues. V lost 2 bases and J lost 5, with 11 bases in between. The germline V gene encodes CDR1 SGHDN and CDR2 FVKESK. CDR3 loop: CASSQRRLGDTQYF. The CDR3 DNA reads TGTGCCAGCAGCCAAAGGAGACTTGGAGATACGCAGTATTTT. Filled out from reference TRBV14 and TRBJ2-3, the complete variable domain reads EAGVTQFPSHSVIEKGQTVTLRCDPISGHDNLYWYRRVMGKEIKFLLHFVKESKQDESGMPNNRFLAERTGGTYSTLKVQPAELEDSGVYFCASSQRRLGDTQYFGPGTRLTVL.

This sequence joins TRBV5-4 and TRBJ2-7, with 7 bases identical to TRBD1. The CDR3 has 13 residues. Per germline, CDR1 SGHNT and CDR2 YYREEE (reference sequence). V shed 4 bases and J 3 bases; nucleotides not matched to a gene: 4. CDR3 in amino acids: CASSHRDSYEQYF. CDR3 bases: TGTGCCAGCAGCCACCGGGACAGCTACGAGCAGTACTTC. Supplemented by reference TRBV5-4 and TRBJ2-7, the full variable domain reads ETGVTQSPTHLIKTRGQQVTLRCSSQSGHNTVSWYQQALGQGPQFIFQYYREEENGRGNFPPRFSGLQFPNYSSELNVNALELDDSALYLCASSHRDSYEQYFGPGTRLTVT.

This clonotype was counted a few times. The chain joins TRBV27 to TRBJ1-5; D is unclear. Trimming removed 4 bases at V and 4 bases at J, with 11 bases between. The CDR3 sequence is 14 residues long. CDR1 is MNHEY, CDR2 SMNVEV, per germline (reference sequence). CDR3 protein: CASSSARSNQPQHF. CDR3 nucleotides: TGTGCCAGCAGTTCAGCCAGGAGTAATCAGCCCCAGCATTTT.

The V call is TRBV20-1, the J call TRBJ1-4, with D possibly matching TRBD1 (5 bases). Germline V CDR1 and CDR2: DFQATT, SNEGSKA (reference sequence). The CDR3 extends over 14 amino acids. Trimming stripped 1 base from V and 2 bases from J, with 8 bases between. DNA of the CDR3: TGCAGTGCTAGAGGGGGGTGGACTAATGAAAAACTGTTTTTT. Translated, it gives CSARGGWTNEKLFF.

This clonotype has just a few counts. The CDR3 region is CATRQGLSNLDSYEQYF. DNA of the CDR3: TGTGCCACCAGACAGGGACTCAGTAATCTTGACTCCTACGAGCAGTACTTC. The V gene is TRBV6-2 or TRBV6-3, the J gene TRBJ2-7; TRBD1 might be the D (7 bases). In germline, CDR1 is MNHEY, CDR2 SVGEGT. V lost 10 bases, J lost 0 bases, and 25 bases lay in between. The CDR3 is 17 amino acids.

There are a few counts of this clonotype. The V and J genes are TRBV19 and TRBJ1-1; D is perhaps TRBD1 (5 bases). V gave up 7 bases and J gave up 1 base, with 16 bases separating them. This CDR3 region has 15 residues. Per germline, CDR1 LNHDA and CDR2 SQIVND (reference sequence). In DNA, the CDR3 is TGTGCCAGTATCATGGGGGGTCGGGCGAACACTGAAGCTTTCTTT. It yields the protein CASIMGGRANTEAFF.

The V gene is TRBV5-1, the J gene TRBJ1-2; TRBD1 agrees at 12 bases. This CDR3 spans 15 amino acids. Germline CDR1 is SGHRS and CDR2 is YFSETQ. V dropped 4 bases and J dropped 7; count of bases not matched to a gene: 8. This CDR3 reads CASSAGQGAGGGYTF. The CDR3 coding sequence is TGCGCCAGCAGCGCGGGACAGGGGGCTGGGGGTGGCTACACCTTC.

This clonotype was counted between two and nine times. The chain links TRBV6-1 to TRBJ2-3, with no clear D. Trimming pared 6 bases from V and 6 bases from J, leaving 7 bases between. There are 11 residues in the CDR3. Germline CDR1 is MNHNS and CDR2 is SASEGT. The CDR3, as DNA: TGTGCCAGCAGGTCTTTGGATACGCAGTATTTT. Its protein product is CASRSLDTQYF.

This clonotype turned up a few times. The chain couples TRBV6-2 or TRBV6-3 to TRBJ1-5, with D uncertain. CDR3 length equals 12 residues. The germline V and J ends were trimmed by 9 bases and 3 bases, with 9 bases remaining between them. Germline CDR1 is MNHEY and CDR2 is SVGEGT. CDR3 sequence reads: CASEAPNQPQHF. The CDR3 DNA is TGTGCCAGTGAGGCACCCAATCAGCCCCAGCATTTT.

V gene TRBV12-3 or TRBV12-4 combines with J gene TRBJ1-3; the D is unclear. V lost 4 bases and J 0 bases, leaving 4 bases between the germline ends. The CDR3 is 13 residues long. The CDR3 coding sequence is TGTGCCAGCAGTTCCACCTCTGGAAACACCATATATTTT. Its translation: CASSSTSGNTIYF.

The rearrangement links TRBV14 to TRBJ1-5; D uncertain. The V end was cut by 0 bases, the J end by 8 bases, with 14 bases between. Germline CDR1 SGHDN, CDR2 FVKESK. The CDR3 covers 15 residues. The CDR3 bases are TGTGCCAGCAGCCAAGATGGAGGCAGTCTTGAGCCCCAGCATTTT. Protein: CASSQDGGSLEPQHF.